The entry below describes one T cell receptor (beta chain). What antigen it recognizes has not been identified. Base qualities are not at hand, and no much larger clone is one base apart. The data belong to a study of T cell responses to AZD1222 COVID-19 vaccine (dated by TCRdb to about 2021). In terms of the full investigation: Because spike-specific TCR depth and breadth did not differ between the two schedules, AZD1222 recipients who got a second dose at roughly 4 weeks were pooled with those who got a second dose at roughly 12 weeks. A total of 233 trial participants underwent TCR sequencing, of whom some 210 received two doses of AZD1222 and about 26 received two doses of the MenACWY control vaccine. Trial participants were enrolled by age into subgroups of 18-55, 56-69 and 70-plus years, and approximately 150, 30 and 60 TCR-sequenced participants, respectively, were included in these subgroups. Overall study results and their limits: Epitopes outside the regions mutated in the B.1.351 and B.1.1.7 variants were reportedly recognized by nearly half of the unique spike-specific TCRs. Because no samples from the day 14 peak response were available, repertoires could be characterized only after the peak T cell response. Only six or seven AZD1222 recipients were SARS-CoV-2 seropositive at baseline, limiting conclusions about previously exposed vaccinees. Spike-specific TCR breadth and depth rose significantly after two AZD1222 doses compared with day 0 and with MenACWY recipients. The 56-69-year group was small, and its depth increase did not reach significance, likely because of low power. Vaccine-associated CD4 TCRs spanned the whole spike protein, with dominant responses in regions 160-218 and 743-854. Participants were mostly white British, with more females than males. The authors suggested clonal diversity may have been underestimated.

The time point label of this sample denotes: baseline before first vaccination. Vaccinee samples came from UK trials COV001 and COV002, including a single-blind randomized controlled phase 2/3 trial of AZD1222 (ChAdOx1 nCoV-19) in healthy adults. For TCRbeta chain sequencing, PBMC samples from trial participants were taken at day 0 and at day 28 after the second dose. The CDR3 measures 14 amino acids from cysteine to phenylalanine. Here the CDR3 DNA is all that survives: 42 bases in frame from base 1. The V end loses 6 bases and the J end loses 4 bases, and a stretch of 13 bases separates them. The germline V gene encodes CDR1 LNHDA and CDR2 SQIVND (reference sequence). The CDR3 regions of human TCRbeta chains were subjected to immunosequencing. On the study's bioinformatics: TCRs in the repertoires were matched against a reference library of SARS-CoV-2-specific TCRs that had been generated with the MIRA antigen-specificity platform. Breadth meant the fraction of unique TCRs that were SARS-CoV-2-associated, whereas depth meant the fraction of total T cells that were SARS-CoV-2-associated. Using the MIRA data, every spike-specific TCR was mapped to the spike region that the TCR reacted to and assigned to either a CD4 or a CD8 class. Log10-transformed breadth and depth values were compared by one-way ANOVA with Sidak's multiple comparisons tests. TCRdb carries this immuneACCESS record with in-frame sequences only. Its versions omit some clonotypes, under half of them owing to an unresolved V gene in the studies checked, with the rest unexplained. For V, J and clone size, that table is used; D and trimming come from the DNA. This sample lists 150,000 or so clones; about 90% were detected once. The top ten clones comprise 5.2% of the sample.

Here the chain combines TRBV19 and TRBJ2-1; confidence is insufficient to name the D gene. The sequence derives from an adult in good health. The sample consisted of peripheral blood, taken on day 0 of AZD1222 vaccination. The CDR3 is CASRTTHLYNEQFF. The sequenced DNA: TGTGCCAGTAGAACGACGCATCTATACAATGAGCAGTTCTTC.